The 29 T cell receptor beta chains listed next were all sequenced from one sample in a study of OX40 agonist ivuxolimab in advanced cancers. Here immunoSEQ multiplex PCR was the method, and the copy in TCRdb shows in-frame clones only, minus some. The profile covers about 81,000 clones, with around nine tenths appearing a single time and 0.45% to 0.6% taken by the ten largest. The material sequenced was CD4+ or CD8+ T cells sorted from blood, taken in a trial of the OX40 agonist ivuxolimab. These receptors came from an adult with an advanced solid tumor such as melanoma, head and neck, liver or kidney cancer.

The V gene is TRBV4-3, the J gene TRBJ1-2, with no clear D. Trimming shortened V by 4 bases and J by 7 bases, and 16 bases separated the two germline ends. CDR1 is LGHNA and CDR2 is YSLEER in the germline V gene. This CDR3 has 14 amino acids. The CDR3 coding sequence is TGCGCCAGCAGCCCAAAGGGTCCCGGCCGTGGCTACACCTTC. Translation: CASSPKGPGRGYTF.

This chain's CDR3 is CASSSRTGQETQYF. Written as DNA, the CDR3 is TGCGCCAGCAGCAGCCGGACAGGCCAAGAGACCCAGTACTTC. The J gene is TRBJ2-5, the V gene TRBV5-1; 7 nucleotides align to TRBD1. CDR1 and CDR2 (germline): SGHRS, YFSETQ. The CDR3 is made up of 14 amino acids. Trimming at V came to 4 bases and at J to 1 base, leaving 4 bases not matched to a gene.

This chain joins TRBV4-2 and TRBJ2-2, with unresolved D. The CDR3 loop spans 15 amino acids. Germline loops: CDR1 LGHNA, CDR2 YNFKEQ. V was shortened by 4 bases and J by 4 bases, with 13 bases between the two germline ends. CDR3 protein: CASSPTGVSTGELFF. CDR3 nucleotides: TGTGCCAGCAGCCCCACGGGCGTGAGCACCGGGGAGCTGTTTTTT.

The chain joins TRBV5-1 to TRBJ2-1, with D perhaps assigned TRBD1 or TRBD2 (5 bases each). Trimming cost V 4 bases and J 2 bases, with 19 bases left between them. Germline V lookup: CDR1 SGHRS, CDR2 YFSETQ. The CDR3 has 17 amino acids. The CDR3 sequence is CASSPEFVGVPYNEQFF. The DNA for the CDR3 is TGCGCCAGCAGCCCGGAGTTCGTGGGGGTGCCCTACAATGAGCAGTTCTTC.

The CDR3 DNA sequence: TGTGCCAGCAGCGTAGGCGCTTTGGGGGGGGGCACAGATACGCAGTATTTT. The encoded protein is CASSVGALGGGTDTQYF. The chain couples TRBV9 to TRBJ2-3; TRBD2 aligns across 7 bases. V shed 0 bases, J shed 1 base, and the junction held 8 bases outside the gene matches. Per germline, CDR1 SGDLS and CDR2 YYNGEE. This CDR3 comprises 17 residues.

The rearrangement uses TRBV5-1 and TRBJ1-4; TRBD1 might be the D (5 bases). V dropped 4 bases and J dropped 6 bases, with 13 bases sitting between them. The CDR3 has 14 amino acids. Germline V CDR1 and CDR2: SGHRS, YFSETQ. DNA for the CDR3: TGCGCCAGCAGCGTCCAGGGAGAGGATGAAAAACTGTTTTTT. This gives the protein CASSVQGEDEKLFF.

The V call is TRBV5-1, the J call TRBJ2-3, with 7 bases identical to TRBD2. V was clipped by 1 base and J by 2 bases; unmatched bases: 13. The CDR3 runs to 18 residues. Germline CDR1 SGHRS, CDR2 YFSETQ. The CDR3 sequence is CASSLFSGLAAPTDTQYF. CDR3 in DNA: TGCGCCAGCAGCTTGTTCTCGGGGCTAGCGGCCCCCACAGATACGCAGTATTTT.

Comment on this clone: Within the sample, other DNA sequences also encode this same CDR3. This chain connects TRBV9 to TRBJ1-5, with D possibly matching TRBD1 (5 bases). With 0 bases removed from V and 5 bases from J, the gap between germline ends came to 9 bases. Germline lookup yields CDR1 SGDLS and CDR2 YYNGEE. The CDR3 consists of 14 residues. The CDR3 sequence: CASSVGQGDQPQHF. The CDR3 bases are TGTGCCAGCAGCGTAGGGCAGGGCGATCAGCCCCAGCATTTT.

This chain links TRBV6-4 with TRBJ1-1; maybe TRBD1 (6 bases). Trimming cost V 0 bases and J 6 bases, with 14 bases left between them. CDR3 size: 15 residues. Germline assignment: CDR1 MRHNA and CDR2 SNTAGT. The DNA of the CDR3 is TGTGCCAGCAGTGACTCTGTCGGGGGCGGCGCTGAAGCTTTCTTT. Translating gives CASSDSVGGGAEAFF.

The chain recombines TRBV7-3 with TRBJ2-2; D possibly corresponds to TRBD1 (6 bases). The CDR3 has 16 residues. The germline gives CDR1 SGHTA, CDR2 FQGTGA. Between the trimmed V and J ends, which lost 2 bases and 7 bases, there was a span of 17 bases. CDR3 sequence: CASSLYSRGEGGELFF. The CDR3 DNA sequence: TGTGCCAGCAGCTTATATTCCAGGGGAGAGGGCGGGGAGCTGTTTTTT. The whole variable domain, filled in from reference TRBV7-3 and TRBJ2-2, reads GAGVSQTPSNKVTEKGKYVELRCDPISGHTALYWYRQSLGQGPEFLIYFQGTGAADDSGLPNDRFFAVRPEGSVSTLKIQRTERGDSAVYLCASSLYSRGEGGELFFGEGSRLTVL.

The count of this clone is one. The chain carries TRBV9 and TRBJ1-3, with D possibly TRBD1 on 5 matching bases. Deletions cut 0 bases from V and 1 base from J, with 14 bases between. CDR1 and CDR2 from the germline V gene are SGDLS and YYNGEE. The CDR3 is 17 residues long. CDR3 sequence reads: CASSVGGTGGSGNTIYF. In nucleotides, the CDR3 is TGTGCCAGCAGCGTAGGGGGAACGGGGGGTTCTGGAAACACCATATATTTT.

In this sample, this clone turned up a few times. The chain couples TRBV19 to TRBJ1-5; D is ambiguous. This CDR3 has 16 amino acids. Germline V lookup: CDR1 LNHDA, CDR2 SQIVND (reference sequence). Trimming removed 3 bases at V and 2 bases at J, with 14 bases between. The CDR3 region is CASSMKPGGRNQPQHF. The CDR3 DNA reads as TGTGCCAGTAGTATGAAACCTGGCGGTCGCAATCAGCCCCAGCATTTT.

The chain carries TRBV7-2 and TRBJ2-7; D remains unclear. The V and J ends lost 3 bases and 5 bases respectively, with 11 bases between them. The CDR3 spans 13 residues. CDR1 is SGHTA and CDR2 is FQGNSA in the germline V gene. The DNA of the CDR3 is TGTGCCAGCAGCTTGGGCCCAACAAACGAGCAGTACTTC. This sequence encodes CASSLGPTNEQYF.

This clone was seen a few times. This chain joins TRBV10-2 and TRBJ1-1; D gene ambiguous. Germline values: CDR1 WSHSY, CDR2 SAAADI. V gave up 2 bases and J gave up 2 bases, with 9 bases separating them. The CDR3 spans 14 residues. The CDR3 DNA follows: TGCGCCAGCAGTGAGAGGCACCCAAACACTGAAGCTTTCTTT. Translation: CASSERHPNTEAFF.

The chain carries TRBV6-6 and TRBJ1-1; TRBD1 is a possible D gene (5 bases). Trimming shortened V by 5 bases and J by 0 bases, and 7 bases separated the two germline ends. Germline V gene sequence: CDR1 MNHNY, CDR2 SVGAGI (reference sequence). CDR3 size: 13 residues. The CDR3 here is CASSARVNTEAFF. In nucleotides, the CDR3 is TGTGCCAGCAGTGCCAGGGTGAACACTGAAGCTTTCTTT.

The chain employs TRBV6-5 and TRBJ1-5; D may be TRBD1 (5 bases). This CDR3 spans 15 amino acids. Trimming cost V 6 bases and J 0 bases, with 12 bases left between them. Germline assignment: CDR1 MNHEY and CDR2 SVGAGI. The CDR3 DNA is TGTGCCAGCAGACCCGGGGGGGGTAGCAATCAGCCCCAGCATTTT. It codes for CASRPGGGSNQPQHF.

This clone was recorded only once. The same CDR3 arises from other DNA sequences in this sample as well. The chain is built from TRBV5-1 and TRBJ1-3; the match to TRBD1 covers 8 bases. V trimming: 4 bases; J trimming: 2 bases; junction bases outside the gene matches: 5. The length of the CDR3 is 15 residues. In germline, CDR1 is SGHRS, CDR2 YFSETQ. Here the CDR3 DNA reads TGCGCCAGCAGCCTCACAGGGGGAACTGGAAACACCATATATTTT. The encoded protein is CASSLTGGTGNTIYF.

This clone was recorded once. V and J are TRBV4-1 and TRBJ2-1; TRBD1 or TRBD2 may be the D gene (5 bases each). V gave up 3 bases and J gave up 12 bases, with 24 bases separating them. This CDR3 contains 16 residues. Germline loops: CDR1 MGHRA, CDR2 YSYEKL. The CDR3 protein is CASSQLSGTAPAGQFF. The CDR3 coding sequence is TGCGCCAGCAGCCAGTTATCGGGGACGGCGCCCGCAGGGCAGTTCTTC.

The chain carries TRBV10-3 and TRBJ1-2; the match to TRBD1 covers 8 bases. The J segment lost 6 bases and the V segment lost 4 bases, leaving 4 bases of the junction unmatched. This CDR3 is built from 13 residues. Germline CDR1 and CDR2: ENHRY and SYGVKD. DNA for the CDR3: TGTGCCATCAGTGGGACAGGGACAAATGGCTACACCTTC. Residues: CAISGTGTNGYTF.

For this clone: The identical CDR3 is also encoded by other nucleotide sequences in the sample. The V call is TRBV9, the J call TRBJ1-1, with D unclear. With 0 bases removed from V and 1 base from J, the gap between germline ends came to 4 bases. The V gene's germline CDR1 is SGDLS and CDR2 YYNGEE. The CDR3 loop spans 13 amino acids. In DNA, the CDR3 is TGTGCCAGCAGCGTAGGGCCGAACACTGAAGCTTTCTTT. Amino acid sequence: CASSVGPNTEAFF.

CDR3 DNA sequence: TGTGCCAGCAGTTCACCGCGGGGGGGTAGCACAGATACGCAGTATTTT. Its protein product is CASSSPRGGSTDTQYF. The rearrangement links TRBV28 to TRBJ2-3; TRBD2 agrees at 9 bases. From germline, CDR1 is MDHEN and CDR2 SYDVKM. The CDR3 is made up of 16 amino acids. V was clipped by 4 bases and J by 0 bases; unmatched bases: 5.

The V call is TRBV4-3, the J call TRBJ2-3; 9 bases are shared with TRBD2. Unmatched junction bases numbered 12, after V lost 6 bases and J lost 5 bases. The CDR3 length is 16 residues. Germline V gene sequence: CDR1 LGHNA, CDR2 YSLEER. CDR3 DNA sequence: TGCGCCAGCAGTCAGTCAGCGGGGGGCAGCCAAGATACGCAGTATTTT. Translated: CASSQSAGGSQDTQYF.

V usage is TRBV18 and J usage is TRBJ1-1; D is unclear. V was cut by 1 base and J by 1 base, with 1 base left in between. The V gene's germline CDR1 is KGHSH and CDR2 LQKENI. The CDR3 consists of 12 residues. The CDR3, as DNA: TGTGCCAGCTCACCACGGAACACTGAAGCTTTCTTT. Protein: CASSPRNTEAFF.

This CDR3 is CASSDLGNTEAFF. Written as DNA, the CDR3 is TGTGCCAGCAGTGATCTGGGGAACACTGAAGCTTTCTTT. This chain connects TRBV6-1 to TRBJ1-1, with unresolved D. The CDR3 spans 13 residues. V lost 3 bases and J lost 1, with 6 bases in between. CDR1 and CDR2 (germline): MNHNS, SASEGT.

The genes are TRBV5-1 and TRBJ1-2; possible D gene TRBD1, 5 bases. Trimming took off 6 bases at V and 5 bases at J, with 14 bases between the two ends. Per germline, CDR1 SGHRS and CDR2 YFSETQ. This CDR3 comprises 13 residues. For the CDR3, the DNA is TGCGCCAGCAACCAAGACAGCGGTTATGGCTACACCTTC. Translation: CASNQDSGYGYTF. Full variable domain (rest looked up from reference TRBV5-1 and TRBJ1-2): KAGVTQTPRYLIKTRGQQVTLSCSPISGHRSVSWYQQTPGQGLQFLFEYFSETQRNKGNFPGRFSGRQFSNSRSEMNVSTLELGDSALYLCASNQDSGYGYTFGSGTRLTVV.

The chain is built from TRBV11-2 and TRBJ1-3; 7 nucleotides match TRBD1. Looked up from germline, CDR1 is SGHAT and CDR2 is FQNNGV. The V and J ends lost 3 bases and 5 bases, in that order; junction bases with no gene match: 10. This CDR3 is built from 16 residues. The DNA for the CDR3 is TGTGCCAGCAGCTTGCCAACAGGGGAGCGGCGAAACACCATATATTTT. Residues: CASSLPTGERRNTIYF.

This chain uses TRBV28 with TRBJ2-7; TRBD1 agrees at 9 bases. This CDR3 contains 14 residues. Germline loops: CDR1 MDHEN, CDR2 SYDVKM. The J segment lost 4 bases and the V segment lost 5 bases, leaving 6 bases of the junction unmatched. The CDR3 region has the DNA TGTGCCAGCAGTCACCCCGGACAGGGGTACGAGCAGTACTTC. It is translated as CASSHPGQGYEQYF.

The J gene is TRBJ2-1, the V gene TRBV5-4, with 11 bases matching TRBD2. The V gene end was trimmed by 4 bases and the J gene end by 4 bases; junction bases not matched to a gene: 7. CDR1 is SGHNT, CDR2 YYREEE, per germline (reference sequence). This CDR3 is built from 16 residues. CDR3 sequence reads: CASSAATSGDYNEQFF. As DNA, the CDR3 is TGTGCCAGCAGCGCGGCGACTAGCGGGGATTACAATGAGCAGTTCTTC.

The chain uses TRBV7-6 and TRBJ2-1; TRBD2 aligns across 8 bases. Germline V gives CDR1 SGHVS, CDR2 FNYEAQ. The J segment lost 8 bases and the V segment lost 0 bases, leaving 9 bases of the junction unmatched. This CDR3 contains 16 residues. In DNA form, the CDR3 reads TGTGCCAGCAGCTTAGCCAGGGTTTCGGGGGGGGATGAGCAGTTCTTC. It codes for CASSLARVSGGDEQFF.